This TCR beta chain emerged from a study of monozygotic twins with inflammatory bowel disease. Study outcomes and limitations: Patients got different immunosuppressive treatments, which may have made their repertoires more variable. Fewer clonotypes were shared with others by IBD patients than by healthy twins, especially with disease activity.

This CDR3 comprises 14 residues. From germline, CDR1 is LNHDA and CDR2 SQIVND (reference sequence). Turning to this clonotype: Its matching antigen is unknown.

The draw for each donor consisted of a single 2.5 ml blood sample. TCRdb reprocessed the 5' RACE reads, keeping one entry per CDR3 protein, no DNA. This table lists 300,000 to 400,000 distinct CDR3 sequences. The receptor was isolated from a human donor with ulcerative colitis or Crohn's disease, or a healthy co-twin of an affected twin (not recorded which). The sample was blood. The chain recombines TRBV19 with TRBJ2-5; TCRdb's D call of TRBD1 is untestable without DNA. The CDR3 protein is CASSASAFQETQYF. The entire variable domain, with the rest obtained from reference TRBV19 and TRBJ2-5, is as follows: DGGITQSPKYLFRKEGQNVTLSCEQNLNHDAMYWYRQDPGQGLRLIYYSQIVNDFQKGDIAEGYSVSREKKESFPLTVTSAQKNPTAFYLCASSASAFQETQYFGPGTRLLVL.